One sample yielded the 25 T cell receptor beta chains listed below, sequenced in a study of blood T cells in healthy people across ages. The use of a sample-barcoded 5' primer and a J-beta primer mix characterized a second PCR of roughly 7 to 11 cycles. TCRdb recomputed calls from the 5' RACE reads with MiXCR, one row per CDR3 protein. The sample has around 1.5 million distinct CDR3 sequences, approximately 38% seen once. Input material: blood. The receptors were gathered from a woman between 18 and 29 years old in good health.

Only a few counts were recorded for this clonotype. The junction differs from germline at one of its ends, possibly a read error. V usage is TRBV7-7 and J usage is TRBJ2-1, with TRBD1 identical over 9 bases. Germline V lookup: CDR1 SSHAT, CDR2 FNYEAQ (reference sequence). This CDR3 has 15 residues. Here the CDR3 reads CASSLAGDRDNEQFF. CDR3 coding DNA: TGTGCTAGCAGCTTAGCCGGGGACAGGGACAATGAGCAGTTCTTC.

J is TRBJ2-7 and V is TRBV3-1, with D perhaps being TRBD1 or TRBD2 (5 bases each). Trimming took off 8 bases at V and 7 bases at J, with 24 bases between the two ends. Germline V gene sequence: CDR1 LGHDT, CDR2 YNNKEL (reference sequence). The CDR3 has 15 residues. The CDR3, as DNA: TGTGCCAGCCTACAGCCCGGGACGCCTAACAATGAGCAGTACTTC. Its protein is CASLQPGTPNNEQYF.

The chain recombines TRBV7-3 with TRBJ2-3; 9 nucleotides line up with TRBD1. Trimming at V came to 5 bases and at J to 2 bases, leaving 8 bases not matched to a gene. Germline CDR1 is SGHTA and CDR2 is FQGTGA. The CDR3 has 16 residues. CDR3 region: CASSRGQGHSTDTQYF. The CDR3 nucleotides read TGTGCCAGCAGCCGGGGACAGGGTCACTCCACAGATACGCAGTATTTT.

This clonotype occurred a few times. The chain combines TRBV30 with TRBJ2-1, with D hard to call. Germline CDR1 reads GTSNPN; CDR2 reads SVGIG (reference sequence). CDR3 length equals 12 residues. V was cut by 3 bases and J by 10 bases, with 13 bases left in between. The CDR3 is CAWSSRGEEQFF. The CDR3 nucleotides are TGTGCCTGGAGCTCTCGTGGCGAGGAGCAGTTCTTC. Full variable domain (remainder filled in from reference TRBV30 and TRBJ2-1): SQTIHQWPATLVQPVGSPLSLECTVEGTSNPNLYWYRQAAGRGLQLLFYSVGIGQISSEVPQNLSASRPQDRQFILSSKKLLLSDSGFYLCAWSSRGEEQFFGPGTRLTVL.

The rearrangement uses TRBV12-3 or TRBV12-4 and TRBJ1-1; D might be TRBD1 (5 bases). Trimming shortened V by 8 bases and J by 1 base, and 14 bases separated the two germline ends. This CDR3 region has 14 residues. The chain's CDR3 is CASERGRGNTEAFF. The CDR3 DNA reads as TGTGCCAGCGAACGGGGACGGGGGAACACTGAAGCTTTCTTT.

This clonotype was detected only a few times. This chain joins TRBV20-1 and TRBJ2-1, with a tentative D call TRBD1 (6 bases). The CDR3 has 13 residues. The germline CDR1 and CDR2 sequences are DFQATT and SNEGSKA (reference sequence). Deletions cut 1 base from V and 10 bases from J, with 14 bases between. CDR3 sequence (DNA): TGCAGTGCTAGAGGTGTATCGGGGACAGAGCAGTTCTTC. Translated, it gives CSARGVSGTEQFF.

The chain is built from TRBV7-9 and TRBJ2-1; D remains ambiguous. V lost 5 bases to trimming and J lost 3 bases, with 5 bases between them. This CDR3 contains 12 residues. CDR1 and CDR2 from the germline V gene are SEHNR and FQNEAQ (reference sequence). The DNA for the CDR3 is TGTGCCAGCAGCCCGTACTACAATGAGCAGTTCTTC. This codes for CASSPYYNEQFF. Complete variable domain (other parts from reference TRBV7-9 and TRBJ2-1): DTGVSQNPRHKITKRGQNVTFRCDPISEHNRLYWYRQTLGQGPEFLTYFQNEAQLEKSRLLSDRFSAERPKGSFSTLEIQRTEQGDSAMYLCASSPYYNEQFFGPGTRLTVL.

The chain is built from TRBV3-1 and TRBJ1-1; TRBD1 might be the D (6 bases). Germline V gene data show CDR1 as LGHDT and CDR2 as YNNKEL (reference sequence). The V end was cut by 4 bases, the J end by 6 bases, with 15 bases between. The CDR3 runs 14 residues. CDR3 in DNA: TGTGCCAGCAGCCCCGGAACGGGGGGCTCTGAAGCTTTCTTT. Its protein product is CASSPGTGGSEAFF.

The J gene is TRBJ1-6, the V gene TRBV30; a possible D gene is TRBD1 (5 bases). The ends were cut back, 0 bases at V and 3 bases at J, with 15 bases in the middle. The CDR3 length is 17 residues. The V gene's germline CDR1 is GTSNPN and CDR2 SVGIG (reference sequence). CDR3 nucleotide sequence: TGTGCCTGGAGTGTACTAGGGGCGCCGAACTATAATTCACCCCTCCACTTT. It specifies CAWSVLGAPNYNSPLHF.

The chain combines TRBV7-8 with TRBJ1-2; the D gene is possibly TRBD1 (5 bases). V shed 6 bases and J shed 3 bases, with 11 bases lying between them. Germline loops: CDR1 SGHVS, CDR2 FQNEAQ. The CDR3 has 13 residues. The CDR3 reads CASSVMTDYGYTF. CDR3 coding DNA: TGTGCCAGCAGTGTAATGACAGACTATGGCTACACCTTC. Full variable domain (rest looked up from reference TRBV7-8 and TRBJ1-2): GAGVSQSPRYKVAKRGQDVALRCDPISGHVSLFWYQQALGQGPEFLTYFQNEAQLDKSGLPSDRFFAERPEGSVSTLKIQRTQQEDSAVYLCASSVMTDYGYTFGSGTRLTVV.

V is TRBV7-2 and J is TRBJ2-2; the D gene could be TRBD1 or TRBD2 (5 bases each). Germline V gives CDR1 SGHTA, CDR2 FQGNSA. The CDR3 loop spans 15 amino acids. Between the trimmed V and J ends, which lost 1 base and 4 bases, there was a span of 10 bases. CDR3 nucleotides: TGTGCCAGCAGCTTAGTTTCAGGGACCACCGGGGAGCTGTTTTTT. Translating it yields CASSLVSGTTGELFF.

This clonotype was seen ten or more times. The gene calls are TRBV7-2 and TRBJ2-1; 11 nucleotides align to TRBD2. CDR1 SGHTA and CDR2 FQGNSA come from the germline V gene. Trimming at V came to 1 base and at J to 8 bases, leaving 13 bases not matched to a gene. The CDR3 runs 18 residues. In DNA, the CDR3 is TGTGCCAGCAGCTTAGAATCGGGTAGACTAGCGGGGTCGGATGAGCAGTTCTTC. It encodes CASSLESGRLAGSDEQFF.

This clonotype was detected only a few times. The chain combines TRBV5-1 with TRBJ1-2; unclear D gene. The CDR3 is 13 residues long. Germline loops: CDR1 SGHRS, CDR2 YFSETQ. V was trimmed by 6 bases and J by 3 bases, leaving 12 bases between them. The CDR3 loop reads CASTRDYDYGYTF. The CDR3 DNA sequence: TGCGCCAGCACCCGGGATTACGACTATGGCTACACCTTC.

This clonotype came up a few times. V and J are TRBV30 and TRBJ2-3; 7 nucleotides agree with TRBD1. Trimming cost V 0 bases and J 6 bases; bases outside gene matches: 0. CDR1 is GTSNPN and CDR2 is SVGIG in the germline V gene (reference sequence). The CDR3 sequence is 12 residues long. The DNA of the CDR3 is TGTGCCTGGAGTGTACAGGGGGATACGCAGTATTTT. It translates to CAWSVQGDTQYF. Together with reference TRBV30 and TRBJ2-3, the CDR3 gives the full variable domain: SQTIHQWPATLVQPVGSPLSLECTVEGTSNPNLYWYRQAAGRGLQLLFYSVGIGQISSEVPQNLSASRPQDRQFILSSKKLLLSDSGFYLCAWSVQGDTQYFGPGTRLTVL.

This chain uses TRBV7-2 with TRBJ2-3; TRBD1 agrees at 12 bases. The V and J ends lost 5 bases and 4 bases, in that order; junction bases with no gene match: 7. CDR1 is SGHTA, CDR2 FQGNSA, per germline. There are 16 residues in the CDR3. CDR3 sequence reads: CASSVRDRGLADTQYF. Written as DNA, the CDR3 is TGTGCCAGCAGCGTTAGGGACAGGGGGCTGGCAGATACGCAGTATTTT.

CDR3 DNA: TGTGCCAGCAGTTTTTGGACTAGAGCCTACAATGAGCAGTTCTTC. This sequence encodes CASSFWTRAYNEQFF. This chain joins TRBV12-3 or TRBV12-4 and TRBJ2-1; TRBD2 matches at 7 bases. The V and J ends lost 3 bases and 2 bases, in that order; junction bases with no gene match: 4. The CDR3 has 15 amino acids.

The chain combines TRBV7-8 with TRBJ2-4; TRBD1 agrees at 10 bases. CDR3 size: 15 residues. V was clipped by 5 bases and J by 14 bases; unmatched bases: 15. Germline V lookup: CDR1 SGHVS, CDR2 FQNEAQ. The CDR3 is CASSTRTGGPSGEYF. The CDR3 bases are TGTGCCAGCAGCACCCGGACAGGGGGACCATCCGGGGAGTACTTC.

This chain joins TRBV20-1 and TRBJ2-3; D remains ambiguous. The CDR3 covers 15 residues. Germline loops: CDR1 DFQATT, CDR2 SNEGSKA (reference sequence). V shed 4 bases and J shed 0 bases, with 14 bases lying between them. CDR3 DNA: TGCAGTGCTAAGGCCAACCGGCTCAGCACAGATACGCAGTATTTT. Translating gives CSAKANRLSTDTQYF.

This clonotype occurred a few times. V and J are TRBV24-1 and TRBJ2-1; 12 nucleotides align to TRBD2. The CDR3 covers 16 residues. CDR1 and CDR2 from the germline V gene are KGHDR and SFDVKD. V lost 4 bases, J lost 6 bases, and 6 bases stayed unmatched. As DNA, the CDR3 is TGTGCCACCAGTGACGCTAGCGGGAGGGGCCCCAATGAGCAGTTCTTC. This codes for CATSDASGRGPNEQFF.

This clonotype was seen only a few times. The chain recombines TRBV9 with TRBJ1-6; D unclear. The CDR3 covers 13 residues. Germline CDR1 and CDR2: SGDLS and YYNGEE. The V gene lost 0 bases and the J gene lost 7 bases, with 5 bases spanning the gap. The CDR3 DNA follows: TGTGCCAGCAGCGTAGAAGGGAATTCACCCCTCCACTTT. Its translation is CASSVEGNSPLHF.

As concerns this clonotype: A junction end diverges from the germline sequence, so it may reflect a read error. The chain carries TRBV11-2 and TRBJ2-3, with D possibly matching TRBD2 (7 bases). Germline loops: CDR1 SGHAT, CDR2 FQNNGV. This CDR3 is 19 amino acids long. CDR3 residues: CASSLPGGLIVPSTDTQYF. CDR3 DNA sequence: TGTGCCAGCAGCTTACCGGGGGGCCTGATCGTGCCTAGCACAGATACACAGTATTTT.

This clonotype turned up a few times. The V gene is TRBV11-2, the J gene TRBJ1-4; D not resolved. Trimming removed 4 bases at V and 3 bases at J, with 15 bases between. CDR3 length: 16 amino acids. Germline CDR1 and CDR2: SGHAT and FQNNGV. The CDR3 protein is CASSSSFAGSNEKLFF. CDR3 DNA sequence: TGTGCCAGCAGCTCCTCATTTGCGGGGTCTAATGAAAAACTGTTTTTT.

The gene calls are TRBV6-5 and TRBJ2-4; D call uncertain. The CDR3 contains 17 residues. V was cut by 6 bases and J by 1 base, with 19 bases left in between. Germline V gives CDR1 MNHEY, CDR2 SVGAGI. CDR3 sequence: CASSYARSPIAKNIQYF. CDR3 in DNA: TGTGCCAGCAGCTACGCCCGGTCTCCTATTGCCAAAAACATTCAGTACTTC.

This clonotype has just one count. CDR3 in amino acids: CASSPTSGILGYNEQYF. The CDR3 DNA is TGTGCCAGCAGCCCGACTAGCGGGATATTGGGGTACAATGAGCAGTACTTC. The V call is TRBV7-9, the J call TRBJ2-7; the match to TRBD2 covers 11 bases. The CDR3 consists of 17 residues. CDR1 SEHNR and CDR2 FQNEAQ come from the germline V gene (reference sequence). V lost 5 bases and J lost 7; bases outside the gene matches: 16.

This clonotype was observed a handful of times. The chain joins TRBV27 to TRBJ2-5; the D gene is possibly TRBD1 (6 bases). Trimming removed 3 bases at V and 3 bases at J, with 14 bases between. The CDR3 consists of 15 residues. The germline gives CDR1 MNHEY, CDR2 SMNVEV (reference sequence). CDR3 in amino acids: CASSFLFGGEETQYF. CDR3 DNA sequence: TGTGCCAGCAGTTTTCTTTTTGGGGGCGAAGAGACCCAGTACTTC.